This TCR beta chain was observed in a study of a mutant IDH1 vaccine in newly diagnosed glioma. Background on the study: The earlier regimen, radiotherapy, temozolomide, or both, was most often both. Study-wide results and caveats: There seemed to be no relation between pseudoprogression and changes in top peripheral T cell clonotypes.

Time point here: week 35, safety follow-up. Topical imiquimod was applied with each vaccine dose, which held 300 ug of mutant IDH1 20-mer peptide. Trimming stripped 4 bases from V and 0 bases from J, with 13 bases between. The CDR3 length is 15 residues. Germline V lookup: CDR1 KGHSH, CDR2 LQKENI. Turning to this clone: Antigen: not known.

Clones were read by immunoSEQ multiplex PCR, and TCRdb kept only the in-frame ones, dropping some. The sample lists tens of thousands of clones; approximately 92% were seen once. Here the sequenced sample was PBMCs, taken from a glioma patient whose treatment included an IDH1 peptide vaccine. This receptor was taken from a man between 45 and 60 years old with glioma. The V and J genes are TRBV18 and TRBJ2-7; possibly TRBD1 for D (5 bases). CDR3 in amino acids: CASSLDRTSSYEQYF. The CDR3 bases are TGTGCCAGCTCACTAGACAGAACAAGCTCCTACGAGCAGTACTTC.